This T cell receptor beta chain emerged from a study of tumor-infiltrating lymphocytes in oesophageal squamous cell carcinoma. TCRdb analysed the PCR reads with MiXCR anew, one entry per CDR3 protein. The sample shows around 18,000 distinct CDR3 sequences, about 40% of them seen only once. The source is a male donor with esophageal squamous cell carcinoma. Sequenced: esophageal tumor tissue.

The CDR3 DNA reads as TGTGCCAGCAGCTTAAGGCGCGATGGCACAGATACGCAGTATTTT. Translated, it gives CASSLRRDGTDTQYF. J is TRBJ2-3 and V is TRBV7-3; D ambiguous. CDR1 is SGHTA, CDR2 FQGTGA, per germline. The CDR3 length is 15 residues. The ends were cut back, 1 base at V and 1 base at J, with 9 bases in the middle.